This T cell receptor beta chain was profiled in a study of T cells in Graves' hyperthyroidism and ophthalmopathy. The study's findings and limits: The model predicted ophthalmopathy a median approximately 6 months before onset.

Diagnosis relied on clinical symptoms, serum thyroxine and TRAb, thyroid ultrasound and orbital computed tomography. In germline, CDR1 is SGDLS, CDR2 YYNGEE. The CDR3 contains 15 residues. V shed 0 bases and J shed 0 bases, with 4 bases lying between them. Using RNA transcripts as the source, TCR beta CDR3 regions were amplified. Initially, a first-round RT-PCR of the TCR CDR3 employed the HTBI primer set. TCRdb used MiXCR to reprocess the multiplex PCR reads, holding one entry per CDR3 protein. Seen here are 560,000 or so distinct CDR3 sequences, 35% to 55% observed once, and the top ten hold 6.5% to 9%. This clonotype was recorded at least ten times. The antigen is undetermined.

Specimen: peripheral blood or thyroid tissue (not recorded which). The genes are TRBV9 and TRBJ1-6; no clear D. The clonotype was recovered from a young woman with Graves' hyperthyroidism. The CDR3 region is CASSVVDSYNSPLHF. For the CDR3, the DNA is TGTGCCAGCAGCGTAGTTGACTCCTATAATTCACCCCTCCACTTT.